Each of the 4 T cell receptor beta chains below was sequenced from the same sample in a study of cytomegalovirus exposure and HLA in healthy donors. The PCR used 60 Vbeta and 13 Jbeta primers. TCRdb's copy holds only in-frame clones and misses some; the assay was immunoSEQ multiplex PCR. In all, the sample yields about 54,000 clones. Material: PBMCs. These receptors came from a woman aged 40 to 50 in good health and CMV-seronegative.

The chain employs TRBV9 and TRBJ1-3; 10 bases are a match to TRBD1. The CDR3 is 14 residues long. V shed 0 bases and J 7 bases; nucleotides not matched to a gene: 1. Looked up from germline, CDR1 is SGDLS and CDR2 is YYNGEE. For the CDR3, the DNA is TGTGCCAGCAGCGTAGGGACAGGGGGTAACACCATATATTTT. Translated, it gives CASSVGTGGNTIYF.

The V call is TRBV4-1, the J call TRBJ1-2; possibly TRBD1 for D (5 bases). The germline CDR1 and CDR2 sequences are MGHRA and YSYEKL. CDR3 length: 15 amino acids. V was shortened by 2 bases and J by 6 bases, with 16 bases between the two germline ends. Written as DNA, the CDR3 is TGCGCCAGCAGCCAATTGGAAGGGGCATCGGATGGCTACACCTTC. This translates into CASSQLEGASDGYTF.

The rearrangement joins TRBV6-5 to TRBJ2-7, with TRBD2 identical over 9 bases. The germline V gene has CDR1 MNHEY and CDR2 SVGAGI. V lost 4 bases, J lost 7 bases, and 8 bases stayed unmatched. The CDR3 length is 14 residues. The CDR3, as DNA: TGTGCCAGCAGTTCCGGGACTAGCCAGAAAGAGCAGTACTTC. The encoded protein is CASSSGTSQKEQYF.

The chain couples TRBV28 to TRBJ2-1, with 7 positions matching TRBD2. Per the germline V gene, CDR1 is MDHEN and CDR2 is SYDVKM. The CDR3 has 14 residues. The V and J ends lost 4 bases and 6 bases, in that order; junction bases with no gene match: 6. The CDR3: CASSSPPSGNEQFF. CDR3 sequence (DNA): TGTGCCAGCAGTTCCCCCCCTAGCGGCAATGAGCAGTTCTTC.